This paragraph reports one T cell receptor beta chain. Its antigen remains unknown. The source of the sample is a study of identical twins. Points from the study as a whole: Analyses of zero insertions could, in part, be confounded by invariant MAIT and iNKT cells. Excess sharing by twins proved weaker in beta out-of-frame sequences.

Germline CDR1 is LNHDA and CDR2 is SQIVND (reference sequence). The length of the CDR3 is 16 residues. V lost 5 bases to trimming and J lost 2 bases; unmatched junction nucleotides: 12. TCRdb re-derived calls from the 5' RACE reads in MiXCR, one entry per CDR3 protein. The sample comprises fewer than 900,000 distinct CDR3 sequences, about 20% of which are singletons, and around 13% rests with the top ten. Among all donors, each was a healthy Caucasian. In addition, the sample was reused for a study of T cells expressing NK-cell markers. From that paper: The CD3+CD56-NKG2C+ fraction of a handful of donors was likewise dominated by these clonotypes.

This TCR was sampled from a woman aged 18-30 years in good health. The chain has TRBV19 and TRBJ2-7; 7 bases fit TRBD2. Source material: PBMCs. CDR3 sequence: CASSDRGRRGTYEQYF. The CDR3 DNA is TGTGCCAGTAGTGATCGGGGGAGGCGGGGGACCTACGAGCAGTACTTC. Full variable domain (remainder filled in from reference TRBV19 and TRBJ2-7): DGGITQSPKYLFRKEGQNVTLSCEQNLNHDAMYWYRQDPGQGLRLIYYSQIVNDFQKGDIAEGYSVSREKKESFPLTVTSAQKNPTAFYLCASSDRGRRGTYEQYFGPGTRLTVT.